A selection of T cell receptor beta chains follows, all from one sample in a study of CD8 T cells in ankylosing spondylitis. TCRdb re-analysed the 5' RACE reads in MiXCR, keeping a single row per CDR3 protein. This table holds about 350,000 distinct CDR3 sequences, 20% to 25% found once. The sequencing input was blood, either unsorted or a sorted T cell fraction (not recorded which). The source is a male donor with ankylosing spondylitis or in good health (not recorded which). CDR3s include the opening cysteine and the closing phenylalanine or tryptophan. The size field is filled for only some rows; it gives once, few, many or a size class.

CSARDLRGFGSPLHF,many,TRBV20-1,TRBJ1-6
CASSHDSYQETQYF,few,TRBV2,TRBJ2-5
CASSSNAGGPPDTQYF,NA,TRBV7-8,TRBJ2-3
CASSLFHGWGEQYF,few,TRBV27,TRBJ2-7
CASSYSKASSYNEQFF,once,TRBV7-9,TRBJ2-1
CASSVGPGGGYEQYF,few,TRBV9,TRBJ2-7
CSVPGQYTF,few,TRBV29-1,TRBJ1-2
CASSGDRAWYEQYF,NA,TRBV7-8,TRBJ2-7
CASRVAGGREQFF,NA,TRBV28,TRBJ2-1
CASSEEFNEQYF,NA,TRBV10-2,TRBJ2-7
CASRPPDLYQETQYF,NA,TRBV12-3/TRBV12-4,TRBJ2-5
CASSSGQGASGYTF,NA,TRBV12-3/TRBV12-4,TRBJ1-2
CASSFLLAGALNEQFF,few,TRBV11-2,TRBJ2-1
CASSRYRDSAYNEQFF,NA,TRBV5-1,TRBJ2-1
CASSQDRSSGREVGGEQFF,NA,TRBV4-1,TRBJ2-1
CASSPWTRSSYNEQFF,many,TRBV7-8,TRBJ2-1
CSVEESVFGTGELFF,NA,TRBV29-1,TRBJ2-2
CASSSGTAYEQYF,many,TRBV13,TRBJ2-7
CASRPGQGAYNEQFF,NA,TRBV12-3/TRBV12-4,TRBJ2-1
CASSFLSGAETQYF,NA,TRBV5-6,TRBJ2-5
CSARVWGGTEAFF,many,TRBV20-1,TRBJ1-1
CASRSGASTDTQYF,NA,TRBV2,TRBJ2-3
CASSRRQPDTQYF,NA,TRBV5-8,TRBJ2-3
CSAMRGAVDTQYF,NA,TRBV20-1,TRBJ2-3
CASGPVGGTYEQYF,NA,TRBV5-6,TRBJ2-7
CAWSPSNEQFF,NA,TRBV30,TRBJ2-1
CAWSGVNEQFF,NA,TRBV30,TRBJ2-1
CASSQEPGLHYEQYF,few,TRBV14,TRBJ2-7
CASSLVRTEETQYF,NA,TRBV5-6,TRBJ2-5
CTSTFFATSGGYTDTQYF,NA,TRBV12-3/TRBV12-4,TRBJ2-3
CASSIPVGLETQYF,NA,TRBV5-8,TRBJ2-5
CSVGGVDSASNTEAFF,NA,TRBV29-1,TRBJ1-1
CSARKERFYEQYF,many,TRBV20-1,TRBJ2-7